This T cell receptor beta chain was recovered during a study of T cells in Graves' hyperthyroidism and ophthalmopathy. As for the study in general: Peripheral blood was drawn at first diagnosis, prior to all treatment. Study results and caveats: Most clonotypes that expanded in the thyroid above 0.001 also showed up in blood.

Under 3 months was the duration of disease in ophthalmopathy patients, who also had a Clinical Activity Score of at least 3 and a NOSPECS grade of at least 4. Amplification yielded TCR beta CDR3 regions, with RNA transcripts as the source. HTBI primers were the set used in a first-round RT-PCR of the TCR CDR3. TCRdb used MiXCR to reprocess the multiplex PCR reads, holding one entry per CDR3 protein. The table lists about 270,000 distinct CDR3 sequences, 22% of them singletons. Germline V CDR1 and CDR2: LGHNT, FRNRAP. The length of the CDR3 is 18 residues. V gave up 1 base and J gave up 5 bases, with 23 bases separating them. This clonotype was detected many times. No antigen is known for it.

This sequence joins TRBV12-5 and TRBJ2-5; maybe TRBD1 (6 bases). The clonotype originates from a man aged 30 to 45 with Graves' ophthalmopathy. Sequenced input: blood. This chain's CDR3 is CASGLATGLAYRVETQYF. The DNA of the CDR3 is TGTGCTAGTGGTTTGGCAACCGGTCTCGCCTACAGGGTGGAGACCCAGTACTTC. Using reference TRBV12-5 and TRBJ2-5 for the parts outside the CDR3, the full variable domain is DARVTQTPRHKVTEMGQEVTMRCQPILGHNTVFWYRQTMMQGLELLAYFRNRAPLDDSGMPKDRFSAEMPDATLATLKIQPSEPRDSAVYFCASGLATGLAYRVETQYFGPGTRLLVL.